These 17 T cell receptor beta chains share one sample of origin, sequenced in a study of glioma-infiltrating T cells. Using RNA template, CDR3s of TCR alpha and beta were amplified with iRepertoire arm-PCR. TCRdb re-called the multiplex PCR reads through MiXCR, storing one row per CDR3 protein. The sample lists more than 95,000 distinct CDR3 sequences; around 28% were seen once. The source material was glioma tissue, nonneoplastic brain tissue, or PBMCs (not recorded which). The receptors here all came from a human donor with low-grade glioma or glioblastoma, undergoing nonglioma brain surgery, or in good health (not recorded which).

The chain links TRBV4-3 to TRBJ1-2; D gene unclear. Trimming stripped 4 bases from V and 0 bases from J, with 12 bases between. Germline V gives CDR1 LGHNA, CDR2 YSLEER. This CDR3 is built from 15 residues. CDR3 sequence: CASSPQESTNYGYTF. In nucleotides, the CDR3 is TGCGCCAGCAGCCCCCAGGAAAGCACTAACTATGGCTACACCTTC.

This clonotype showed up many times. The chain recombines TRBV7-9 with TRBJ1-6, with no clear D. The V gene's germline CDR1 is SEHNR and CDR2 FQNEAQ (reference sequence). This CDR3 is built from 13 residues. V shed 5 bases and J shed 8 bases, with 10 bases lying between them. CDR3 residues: CASSLSQHSPLHF. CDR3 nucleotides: TGTGCCAGCAGCCTAAGCCAGCATTCACCCCTCCACTTT.

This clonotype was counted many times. The CDR3 nucleotides read TGTGCCAGCACGCTGAGTTGGGGGGCTGGGGGTACGCAGTATTTT. Amino acid sequence: CASTLSWGAGGTQYF. The J gene is TRBJ2-3, the V gene TRBV2, with D perhaps given as TRBD1 or TRBD2 (6 bases each). The CDR3 totals 15 residues. Trimming took off 7 bases at V and 8 bases at J, with 22 bases between the two ends. CDR1 is SNHLY, CDR2 FYNNEI, per germline.

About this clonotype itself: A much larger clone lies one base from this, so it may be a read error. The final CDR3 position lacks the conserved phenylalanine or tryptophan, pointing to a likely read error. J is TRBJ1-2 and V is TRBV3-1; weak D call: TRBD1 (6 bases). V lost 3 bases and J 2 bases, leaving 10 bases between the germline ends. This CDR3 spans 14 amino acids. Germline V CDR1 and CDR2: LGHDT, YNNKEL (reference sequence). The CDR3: CASSQSDRNYGYTS. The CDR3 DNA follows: TGTGCCAGCAGCCAGTCCGACAGGAACTATGGCTACACCTCC.

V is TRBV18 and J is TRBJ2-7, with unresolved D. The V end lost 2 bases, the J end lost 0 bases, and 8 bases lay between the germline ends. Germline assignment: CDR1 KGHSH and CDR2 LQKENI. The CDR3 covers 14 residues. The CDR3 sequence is CASSPSTSSYEQYF. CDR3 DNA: TGTGCCAGCTCACCAAGCACATCCTCCTACGAGCAGTACTTC. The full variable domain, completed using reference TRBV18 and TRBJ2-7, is NAGVMQNPRHLVRRRGQEARLRCSPMKGHSHVYWYRQLPEEGLKFMVYLQKENIIDESGMPKERFSAEFPKEGPSILRIQQVVRGDSAAYFCASSPSTSSYEQYFGPGTRLTVT.

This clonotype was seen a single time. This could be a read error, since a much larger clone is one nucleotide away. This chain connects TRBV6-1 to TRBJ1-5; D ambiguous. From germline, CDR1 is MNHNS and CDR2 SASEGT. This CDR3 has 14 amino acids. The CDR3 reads CASCEVYSNQPHHF. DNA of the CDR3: TGTGCCAGCTGCGAAGTCTATAGCAATCAGCCCCATCATTTT.

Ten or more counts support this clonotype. The CDR3 here is CSAGADRDSGYTF. Here the CDR3 DNA reads TGCAGTGCTGGGGCGGACAGGGACTCTGGCTACACCTTC. This chain uses TRBV20-1 with TRBJ1-2; 8 positions match TRBD1. This CDR3 spans 13 amino acids. Trimming took 5 bases from V and 7 from J; bases not matched to a gene: 9. Looked up from germline, CDR1 is DFQATT and CDR2 is SNEGSKA (reference sequence).

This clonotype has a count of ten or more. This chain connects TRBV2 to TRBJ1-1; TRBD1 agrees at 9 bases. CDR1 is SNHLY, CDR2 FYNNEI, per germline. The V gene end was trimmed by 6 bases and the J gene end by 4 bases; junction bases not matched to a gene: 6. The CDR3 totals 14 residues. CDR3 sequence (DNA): TGTGCCAGCAGGCCAGACAGGGGGTTCACTGAAGCTTTCTTT. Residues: CASRPDRGFTEAFF. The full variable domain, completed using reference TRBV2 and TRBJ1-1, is EPEVTQTPSHQVTQMGQEVILRCVPISNHLYFYWYRQILGQKVEFLVSFYNNEISEKSEIFDDQFSVERPDGSNFTLKIRSTKLEDSAMYFCASRPDRGFTEAFFGQGTRLTVV.

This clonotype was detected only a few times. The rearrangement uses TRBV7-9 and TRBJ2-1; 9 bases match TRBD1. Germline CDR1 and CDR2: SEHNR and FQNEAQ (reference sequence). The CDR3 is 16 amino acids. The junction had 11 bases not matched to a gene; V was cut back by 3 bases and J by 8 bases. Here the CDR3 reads CASSFAGTGSFHEQFF. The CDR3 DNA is TGTGCCAGCAGCTTCGCCGGGACAGGGAGTTTCCATGAGCAGTTCTTC.

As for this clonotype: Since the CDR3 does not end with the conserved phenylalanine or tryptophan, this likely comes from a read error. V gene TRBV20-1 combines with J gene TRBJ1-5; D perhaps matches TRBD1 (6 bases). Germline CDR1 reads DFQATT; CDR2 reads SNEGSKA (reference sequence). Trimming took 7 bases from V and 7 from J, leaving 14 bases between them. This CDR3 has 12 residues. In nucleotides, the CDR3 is TGCAGTGATGGTTACAGGGACCAGCCCCAGCATCTT. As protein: CSDGYRDQPQHL.

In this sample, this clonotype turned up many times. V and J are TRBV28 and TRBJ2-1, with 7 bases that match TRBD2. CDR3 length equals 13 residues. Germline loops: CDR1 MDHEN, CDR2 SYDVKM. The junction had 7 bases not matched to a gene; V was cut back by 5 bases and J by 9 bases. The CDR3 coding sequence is TGTGCCAGCAGTCTCCGGGACTATGGTGAGCAGTTCTTC. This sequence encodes CASSLRDYGEQFF. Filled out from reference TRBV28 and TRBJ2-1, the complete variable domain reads DVKVTQSSRYLVKRTGEKVFLECVQDMDHENMFWYRQDPGLGLRLIYFSYDVKMKEKGDIPEGYSVSREKKERFSLILESASTNQTSMYLCASSLRDYGEQFFGPGTRLTVL.

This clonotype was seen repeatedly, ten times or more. The CDR3 DNA follows: TGTGCCAGCAGTTCGGGGGGGCCCACAGATACGCAGTATTTT. Translating it yields CASSSGGPTDTQYF. The chain joins TRBV6-1 to TRBJ2-3, with 8 bases lining up with TRBD2. V shed 5 bases, J shed 2 bases, and the junction held 3 bases outside the gene matches. From germline, CDR1 is MNHNS and CDR2 SASEGT. The CDR3 spans 14 residues.

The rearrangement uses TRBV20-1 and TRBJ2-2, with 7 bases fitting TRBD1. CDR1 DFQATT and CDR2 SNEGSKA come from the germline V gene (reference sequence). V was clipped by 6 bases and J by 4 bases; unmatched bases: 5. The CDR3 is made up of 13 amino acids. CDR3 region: CSAPDRFTGELFF. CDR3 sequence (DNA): TGCAGTGCCCCGGACAGGTTCACCGGGGAGCTGTTTTTT.

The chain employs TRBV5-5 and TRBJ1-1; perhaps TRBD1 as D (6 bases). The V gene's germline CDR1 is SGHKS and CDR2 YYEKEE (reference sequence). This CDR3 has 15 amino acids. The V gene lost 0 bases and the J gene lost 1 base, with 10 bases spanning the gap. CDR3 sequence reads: CASSLARGPNTEAFF. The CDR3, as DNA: TGTGCCAGCAGCTTGGCCAGGGGTCCGAACACTGAAGCTTTCTTT.

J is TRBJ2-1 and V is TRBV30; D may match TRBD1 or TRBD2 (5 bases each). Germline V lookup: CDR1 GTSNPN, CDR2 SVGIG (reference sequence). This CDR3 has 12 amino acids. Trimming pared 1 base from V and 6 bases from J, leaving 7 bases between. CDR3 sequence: CAWSGGVNEQFF. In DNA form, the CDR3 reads TGTGCCTGGAGTGGAGGGGTCAATGAGCAGTTCTTC.

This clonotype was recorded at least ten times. The CDR3 reads CASAILQNTEAFF. The CDR3 nucleotides read TGTGCCAGCGCAATACTCCAGAACACTGAAGCTTTCTTT. The chain joins TRBV2 to TRBJ1-1; D ambiguous. Trimming left V 8 bases short and J 1 base short, with 11 bases between. This CDR3 comprises 13 residues. In germline, CDR1 is SNHLY, CDR2 FYNNEI.

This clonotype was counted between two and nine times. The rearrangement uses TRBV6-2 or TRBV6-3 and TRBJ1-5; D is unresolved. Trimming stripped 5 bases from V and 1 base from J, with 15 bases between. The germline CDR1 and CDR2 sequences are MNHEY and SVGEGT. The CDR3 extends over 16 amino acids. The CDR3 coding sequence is TGTGCCAGCAGTCCTTGGGCCTTCAGGAGCAATCAGCCCCAGCATTTT. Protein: CASSPWAFRSNQPQHF.